This T cell receptor (beta chain) was recorded in a study of T cell clonality in common variable immunodeficiency. The assay was immunoSEQ multiplex PCR, and TCRdb's table has in-frame clones only and misses some. The data list over 20,000 clones, none observed once; 3% to 5% falls to the top ten. This clone has at least ten counts. The antigen is undetermined. The CDR3 is cut off 3 residues early in the read; its end comes from the germline J gene. Overall study findings and caveats: Common variable immunodeficiency TCR beta sequences reportedly had fewer deletions and N-nucleotide insertions.

Trimming took off 3 bases at V and 1 base at J, with 12 bases between the two ends. This CDR3 is built from 15 residues. The germline V gene encodes CDR1 KGHSH and CDR2 LQKENI. CVID subjects were about 14 female and just under 30 male, aged about 8 to 70. This clonotype originated in a human donor with common variable immunodeficiency. This chain connects TRBV18 to TRBJ1-1; maybe TRBD1 (5 bases). The specimen was peripheral blood mononuclear cells. CDR3 DNA (partial): TGTGCCAGCTCACCCTTAGGAGGGGAGAACACTGAA. It specifies CASSPLGGENTE. In full, the CDR3 is CASSPLGGENTEAFF.